This T cell receptor (beta chain) emerged from a study of T cell responses to AZD1222 COVID-19 vaccine. Germline V gene data show CDR1 as MNHEY and CDR2 as SVGAGI. The CDR3 is 15 amino acids. Trimming took 8 bases from V and 3 from J; bases not matched to a gene: 11. TCRdb's copy holds only in-frame clones and misses some; the assay was immunoSEQ multiplex PCR. In the table there are some 120,000 clones, over 90% of which are singletons. This chain joins TRBV6-5 and TRBJ1-1, with 8 nucleotides matching TRBD1. The sequence was obtained from an adult in good health. Sequencing used peripheral blood, obtained on day 0 of AZD1222 vaccination. The CDR3: CASLPRDRIYTEAFF. CDR3 in DNA: TGTGCCAGCTTGCCAAGGGACAGGATCTACACTGAAGCTTTCTTT.